This T cell receptor (beta chain) is from a study of blood T cell repertoires in COVID-19. Whole-study context: Whether acute or convalescent, the COVID-19 samples came from the United States, Italy and Spain. From T cells, B-cell-depleted T cells, or PBMCs came the material, which was cDNA or gDNA.

This clone appeared once. Germline V gene sequence: CDR1 MDHEN, CDR2 SYDVKM. Trimming took off 1 base at V and 4 bases at J, with 10 bases between the two ends. The CDR3 extends over 14 amino acids. Study processing details: Reference gene primer amplification yielded estimated nucleated cell counts. Clones were read by immunoSEQ multiplex PCR, and TCRdb kept only the in-frame ones, dropping some. Clone size and the V and J calls come from that table; the DNA yielded D and trimming. The table has 250,000 to 300,000 clones, around 82% seen once. The sequence derives from a woman younger than 30 with acute or convalescent COVID-19. Sequenced material: peripheral blood. The V and J genes are TRBV28 and TRBJ1-2, with D hard to call. CDR3 sequence (DNA): TGTGCCAGCAGTTTATTTCCGGGAACCTATGGCTACACCTTC. This translates into CASSLFPGTYGYTF.